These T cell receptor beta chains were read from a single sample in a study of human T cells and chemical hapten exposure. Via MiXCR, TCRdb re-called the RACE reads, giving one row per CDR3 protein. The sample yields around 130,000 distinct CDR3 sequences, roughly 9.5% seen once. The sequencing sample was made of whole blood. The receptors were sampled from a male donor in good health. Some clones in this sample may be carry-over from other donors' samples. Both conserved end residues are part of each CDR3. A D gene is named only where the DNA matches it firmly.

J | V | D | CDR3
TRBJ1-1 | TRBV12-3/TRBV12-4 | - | CASAKNTEAFF
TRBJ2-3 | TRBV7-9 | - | CASSSGTGTDTQYF
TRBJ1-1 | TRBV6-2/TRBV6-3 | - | CASRNAGTRGTEAFF
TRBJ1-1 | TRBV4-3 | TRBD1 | CASSQAQGARTEAFF
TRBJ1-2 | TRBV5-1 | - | CASSLNSAQNYGYTF
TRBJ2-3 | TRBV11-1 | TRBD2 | CASSLGAGPTDTQYF
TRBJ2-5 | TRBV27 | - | CASSRDPKGQETQYF
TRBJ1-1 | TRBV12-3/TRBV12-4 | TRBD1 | CASSTRQGQNTEAFF
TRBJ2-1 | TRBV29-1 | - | CSAYGARNEQFF
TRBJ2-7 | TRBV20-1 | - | CSAILVRGAYEQYF
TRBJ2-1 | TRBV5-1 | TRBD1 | CASGDRPYNEQFF
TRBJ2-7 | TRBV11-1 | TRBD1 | CASSSPTGVAYEQYF
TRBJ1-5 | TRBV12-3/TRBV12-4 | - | CASTPNGRAGQPQHF
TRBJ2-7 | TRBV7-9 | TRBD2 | CASSLRAGGAYEQYF
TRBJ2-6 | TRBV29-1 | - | CSVSAETGANVLTF
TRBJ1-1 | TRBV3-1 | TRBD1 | CASSQAGQNSEAFF
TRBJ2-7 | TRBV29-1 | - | CSGRDGLLGEQYF
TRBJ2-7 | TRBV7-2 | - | CASSFTGALTYEQYF
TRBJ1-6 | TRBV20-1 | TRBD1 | CSANTGGGSPLHF
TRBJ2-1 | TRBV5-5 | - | CASSSGASSSYNEQFF
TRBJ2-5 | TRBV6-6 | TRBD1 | CASKQRGQGQETQYF
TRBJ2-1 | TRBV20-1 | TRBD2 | CSAHTGGDHNEQFF
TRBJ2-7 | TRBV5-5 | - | CASSLELAGVDEQYF
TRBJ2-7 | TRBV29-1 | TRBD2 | CSVGGLAGYEQYF
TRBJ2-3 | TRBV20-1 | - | CSADSGSSTDTQYF
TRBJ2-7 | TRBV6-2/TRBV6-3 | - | CASSYSPGTAYEQYF
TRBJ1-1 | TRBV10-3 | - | CAISEYTEAFF
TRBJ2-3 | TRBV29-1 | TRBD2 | CSVEKLAEIPDHTDTQYF